Listed below are T cell receptor beta chains from one sample, sequenced in a study of T cell repertoires in cytomegalovirus infection. TCRdb reprocessed the reads with MiXCR, giving one entry per CDR3 protein. The sample holds around 130,000 distinct CDR3 sequences, about 10% seen once. Sequenced sample: PBMCs. These receptors were obtained from a human donor in good health (CMV status not recorded). Some clones in this sample may be carry-over from other donors' samples. Both conserved end residues are part of each CDR3. The D gene is left open where the match is weak. Clone size is not always given. Where it is, it says once, few, many or a class for expanded clones.

clone size | J gene | D gene | V gene | CDR3 protein | CDR3 DNA
many | TRBJ2-5 | - | TRBV29-1 | CSVEGPPEYF | TGCAGCGTTGAAGGCCCCCCGGAGTACTTC
many | TRBJ1-1 | - | TRBV7-2 | CASRLEGRWGAEAFF | TGTGCCAGCAGATTAGAGGGGCGGTGGGGGGCTGAAGCTTTCTTT
many | TRBJ1-3 | - | TRBV6-5 | CASSATWTRGNTIYF | TGTGCCAGCAGTGCCACATGGACCCGGGGGAACACCATATATTTT
- | TRBJ1-6 | - | TRBV27 | CASSFVGYNSPLHF | TGTGCCAGCAGTTTTGTGGGGTATAATTCACCCCTCCACTTT
many | TRBJ1-1 | TRBD1 | TRBV7-9 | CASSLMGQQVQAFF | TGTGCCAGCAGCCTCATGGGACAGCAAGTTCAAGCTTTCTTT
- | TRBJ2-6 | - | TRBV29-1 | CSATLVADSGANVLTF | TGCAGCGCGACTCTAGTTGCAGACTCTGGGGCCAACGTCCTGACTTTC
many | TRBJ2-1 | - | TRBV6-1 | CASSRSAPKPYNEQFF | TGTGCCAGCAGTCGTTCGGCCCCCAAGCCCTACAATGAGCAGTTCTTC
many | TRBJ2-1 | - | TRBV10-3 | CAISDGLVSFNEQFF | TGTGCCATCAGTGATGGTTTAGTTAGTTTCAATGAGCAGTTCTTC
many | TRBJ2-3 | TRBD2 | TRBV7-9 | CASTPGSGAVTDTQYF | TGTGCCAGCACCCCGGGTAGCGGGGCCGTCACAGATACGCAGTATTTT
many | TRBJ1-4 | - | TRBV15 | CATSPLGSGREKLFF | TGTGCCACCAGCCCCCTGGGTTCAGGGCGGGAAAAACTGTTTTTT
many | TRBJ2-3 | TRBD1 | TRBV27 | CASSLSGQGVDTQYF | TGTGCCAGCAGTTTATCGGGACAGGGCGTGGATACGCAGTATTTT
- | TRBJ2-1 | TRBD2 | TRBV20-1 | CSAIAGDLSSYNEQFF | TGCAGTGCTATAGCGGGGGACTTAAGCTCCTACAATGAGCAGTTCTTC
- | TRBJ2-3 | TRBD2 | TRBV7-2 | CASSLALPSGTRTDTQYF | TGTGCCAGCAGCTTAGCGCTGCCTAGCGGGACGCGCACAGATACGCAGTATTTT
many | TRBJ1-1 | - | TRBV7-2 | CASSLKGTSAFF | TGTGCCAGCAGCTTAAAAGGGACTTCAGCTTTCTTT
many | TRBJ1-1 | - | TRBV7-9 | CASSLAQQNTEAFF | TGTGCCAGCAGCTTAGCGCAGCAGAACACTGAAGCTTTCTTT
- | TRBJ1-4 | - | TRBV19 | CASSMALGRQSTNEKLFF | TGTGCCAGTAGTATGGCGTTGGGACGCCAATCAACTAATGAAAAACTGTTTTTT
many | TRBJ1-2 | TRBD1 | TRBV3-1 | CASSPGDRVVSGYTF | TGTGCCAGCAGCCCTGGGGACAGGGTCGTCTCTGGCTACACCTTC
few | TRBJ1-2 | - | TRBV29-1 | CSVAGSNYGYTF | TGCAGCGTTGCGGGTAGCAACTATGGCTACACCTTC
- | TRBJ2-1 | - | TRBV14 | CASSPRDWGEQFF | TGTGCCAGCAGCCCCCGGGACTGGGGTGAGCAGTTCTTC
many | TRBJ2-1 | - | TRBV5-4 | CASSRYRGDYNEQFF | TGTGCCAGCAGCCGGTACAGAGGGGACTACAATGAGCAGTTCTTC
many | TRBJ2-7 | TRBD1 | TRBV6-6 | CASSEGRTGRDEQYF | TGTGCCAGCAGTGAGGGACGGACAGGGCGGGACGAGCAGTACTTC
- | TRBJ2-7 | - | TRBV5-6 | CASSFTGMAEQYF | TGTGCCAGCAGCTTTACGGGGATGGCCGAGCAGTACTTC